There are many counts of the clone carrying this T cell receptor beta chain. From RNA transcripts, TCR beta CDR3 regions were amplified. HTBI primers were employed in a first-round RT-PCR of the TCR CDR3. TCRdb re-analysed the multiplex PCR reads in MiXCR, keeping a single row per CDR3 protein. The sample contains about 290,000 distinct CDR3 sequences, approximately 16% of which appear only once. The record originates from a study of T cells in Graves' hyperthyroidism and ophthalmopathy. On the study more broadly: Blood was drawn when the patient was first diagnosed and still untreated.

CDR1 and CDR2 (germline): SGHRS, YFSETQ. Trimming removed 3 bases from V and 5 bases from J; junction bases left unmatched: 9. The CDR3 covers 15 residues. Patients aged 18 to 65 with hyperthyroidism were newly diagnosed, with duration under 2 months. The clonotype was recovered from a man aged 30-40 years with Graves' hyperthyroidism. The specimen was blood. This chain uses TRBV5-1 with TRBJ1-2; the match to TRBD1 covers 8 bases. Written as DNA, the CDR3 is TGCGCCAGCAGCTCCTTGACAGGGGTCGGATATGGCTACACCTTC. It is translated as CASSSLTGVGYGYTF.